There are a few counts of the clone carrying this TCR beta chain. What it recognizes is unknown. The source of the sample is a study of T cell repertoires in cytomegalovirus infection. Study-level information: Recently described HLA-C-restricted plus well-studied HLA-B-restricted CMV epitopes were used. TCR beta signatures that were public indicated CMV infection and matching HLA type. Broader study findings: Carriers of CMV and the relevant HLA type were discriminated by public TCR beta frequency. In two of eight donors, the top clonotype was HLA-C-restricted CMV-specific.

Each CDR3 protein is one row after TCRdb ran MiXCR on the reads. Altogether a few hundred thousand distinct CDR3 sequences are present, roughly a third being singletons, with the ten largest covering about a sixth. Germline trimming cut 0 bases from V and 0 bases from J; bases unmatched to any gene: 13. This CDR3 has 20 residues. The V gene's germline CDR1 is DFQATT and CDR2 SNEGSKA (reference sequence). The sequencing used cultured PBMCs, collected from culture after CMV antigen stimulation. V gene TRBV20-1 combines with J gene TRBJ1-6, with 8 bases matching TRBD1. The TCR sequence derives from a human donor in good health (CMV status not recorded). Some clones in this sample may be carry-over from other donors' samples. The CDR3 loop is CSARDLRWQGAFSYNSPLHF. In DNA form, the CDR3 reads TGCAGTGCTAGAGATCTTCGGTGGCAGGGGGCATTCTCCTATAATTCACCCCTCCACTTT.